Below, 27 T cell receptor beta chains from the same sample are listed, as sequenced in a study of neurological immune-mediated disorders. MiXCR, run by TCRdb on the 5' RACE reads, gives a single entry per CDR3 protein. The sample carries around 15,000 distinct CDR3 sequences, approximately 3.7% recorded once. The sequencing sample was made of CD8+ T cells from blood. The receptors were gathered from a middle-aged woman in good health.

This clonotype was seen ten or more times. The gene calls are TRBV20-1 and TRBJ2-7; TRBD2 agrees at 13 bases. CDR1 and CDR2 from the germline V gene are DFQATT and SNEGSKA (reference sequence). This CDR3 has 16 residues. Losses at the gene ends were 6 bases for V and 2 bases for J; bases not matched to a gene: 10. The CDR3 bases are TGCAGTGCCGAGCCTGTTGGACTAGCGGGAGCCTACGAGCAGTACTTC. Amino acids: CSAEPVGLAGAYEQYF.

This clonotype was seen ten or more times. The chain couples TRBV2 to TRBJ2-1; 8 positions agree with TRBD1. CDR1 is SNHLY, CDR2 FYNNEI, per germline. The CDR3 loop spans 14 amino acids. The ends lost 2 bases at V and 14 bases at J; junction bases unmatched: 11. Here the CDR3 reads CASSEQVARGPKFF. For the CDR3, the DNA is TGTGCCAGCAGTGAACAGGTCGCCAGGGGGCCCAAGTTCTTC.

This clonotype was seen ten or more times. V and J are TRBV11-2 and TRBJ2-1, with D possibly matching TRBD2 (7 bases). This CDR3 spans 16 amino acids. CDR1 and CDR2 (germline): SGHAT, FQNNGV. The ends were cut back, 5 bases at V and 7 bases at J, with 21 bases in the middle. CDR3 DNA: TGTGCCAGCAGCACCCCTAGGGGGGAGGGCCCGAATGAGCAGTTCTTC. This gives the protein CASSTPRGEGPNEQFF. Full variable domain (outside the CDR3, taken from reference TRBV11-2 and TRBJ2-1): EAGVAQSPRYKIIEKRQSVAFWCNPISGHATLYWYQQILGQGPKLLIQFQNNGVVDDSQLPKDRFSAERLKGVDSTLKIQPAKLEDSAVYLCASSTPRGEGPNEQFFGPGTRLTVL.

In this sample, this clonotype turned up many times. This chain connects TRBV6-4 to TRBJ2-6; D gene uncertain. Per the germline V gene, CDR1 is MRHNA and CDR2 is SNTAGT. Deletions cut 2 bases from V and 1 base from J, with 3 bases between. The CDR3 loop spans 14 amino acids. The CDR3 loop is CASSDKSGANVLTF. As DNA, the CDR3 is TGTGCCAGCAGTGACAAATCTGGGGCCAACGTCCTGACTTTC.

This clonotype has a count of ten or more. The chain is built from TRBV29-1 and TRBJ2-1; no reliable D call. The CDR3 is 17 amino acids. The V end lost 0 bases, the J end lost 0 bases, and 15 bases lay between the germline ends. Germline-derived CDR1 and CDR2 are SQVTM and ANQGSEA. CDR3 amino acids: CSVEEIPGSSSYNEQFF. CDR3 in DNA: TGCAGCGTTGAAGAGATCCCAGGTTCAAGCTCCTACAATGAGCAGTTCTTC.

This clonotype has a count of ten or more. This chain connects TRBV4-1 to TRBJ1-3, with unresolved D. Between the trimmed V and J ends, which lost 4 bases and 4 bases, there was a span of 14 bases. Germline CDR1 is MGHRA and CDR2 is YSYEKL. The CDR3 is made up of 15 amino acids. As DNA, the CDR3 is TGCGCCAGCAGCCCCAGAAGTTATGACGGAAACACCATATATTTT. This translates into CASSPRSYDGNTIYF.

This clonotype turned up a few times. The chain carries TRBV29-1 and TRBJ2-7, with TRBD1 as a possible D gene (5 bases). Germline V gives CDR1 SQVTM, CDR2 ANQGSEA. The CDR3 sequence is 13 residues long. The V end was cut by 6 bases, the J end by 2 bases, with 14 bases between. In nucleotides, the CDR3 is TGCAGCGTCCTCGGACATGAAGCCTACGAGCAGTACTTC. This gives the protein CSVLGHEAYEQYF.

This clonotype was counted at least ten times. The chain has TRBV28 and TRBJ2-4, with TRBD1 as a possible D gene (6 bases). CDR1 and CDR2 from the germline V gene are MDHEN and SYDVKM. The CDR3 totals 21 residues. V lost 5 bases to trimming and J lost 0 bases, with 29 bases between them. The CDR3 DNA reads TGTGCCAGCAGTATACGACAGGACCATCCACTTTCTCAACTAGCCAAAAACATTCAGTACTTC. Its translation is CASSIRQDHPLSQLAKNIQYF.

The table lists this clonotype with many counts. The chain recombines TRBV9 with TRBJ1-1; 9 bases are shared with TRBD1. The junction had 5 bases not matched to a gene; V was cut back by 6 bases and J by 8 bases. In germline, CDR1 is SGDLS, CDR2 YYNGEE. There are 12 residues in the CDR3. The DNA of the CDR3 is TGTGCCAGCAACACAGGGGGCGAGGAAGCTTTCTTT. This codes for CASNTGGEEAFF.

This clonotype was recorded many times. V usage is TRBV12-3 or TRBV12-4 and J usage is TRBJ2-4; no reliable D call. Trimming left V 1 base short and J 4 bases short, with 8 bases between. The CDR3 consists of 14 residues. In DNA form, the CDR3 reads TGTGCCAGCAGTTTAGAAGGGCTAAAAAACATTCAGTACTTC. It yields the protein CASSLEGLKNIQYF.

The sample holds many counts of this clonotype. The chain carries TRBV9 and TRBJ2-7; 9 nucleotides agree with TRBD1. The CDR3 spans 16 residues. The junction had 7 bases not matched to a gene; V was cut back by 2 bases and J by 1 base. Germline CDR1 is SGDLS and CDR2 is YYNGEE. The CDR3 here is CASSVSDRGKSYEQYF. CDR3 nucleotides: TGTGCCAGCAGCGTCTCCGACAGGGGGAAGTCCTACGAGCAGTACTTC. The entire variable domain, with the rest obtained from reference TRBV9 and TRBJ2-7, is as follows: DSGVTQTPKHLITATGQRVTLRCSPRSGDLSVYWYQQSLDQGLQFLIQYYNGEERAKGNILERFSAQQFPDLHSELNLSSLELGDSALYFCASSVSDRGKSYEQYFGPGTRLTVT.

At least ten counts were recorded for this clonotype. The chain joins TRBV12-3 or TRBV12-4 to TRBJ1-3; D might be TRBD1 (5 bases). This CDR3 spans 15 amino acids. The germline V and J ends were trimmed by 5 bases and 2 bases, with 13 bases remaining between them. The CDR3 here is CASSPGGAAGNTIYF. The DNA of the CDR3 is TGTGCCAGCAGTCCCGGAGGGGCTGCTGGAAACACCATATATTTT.

This clonotype was observed at least ten times. The chain links TRBV24-1 to TRBJ2-5, with 9 bases that match TRBD1. The germline gives CDR1 KGHDR, CDR2 SFDVKD. This CDR3 has 14 residues. J lost 5 bases, V lost 6 bases, and 6 bases had no gene match. The DNA of the CDR3 is TGTGCCACCAGTCGGACAGGGGAAGGGGAGACCCAGTACTTC. Translating gives CATSRTGEGETQYF.

This clonotype was picked up many times. The chain has TRBV28 and TRBJ2-7, with D possibly TRBD1 on 5 matching bases. Germline V lookup: CDR1 MDHEN, CDR2 SYDVKM. V was cut by 9 bases and J by 7 bases, with 22 bases left in between. The CDR3 sequence is 14 residues long. The DNA for the CDR3 is TGTGCCAGTTCTGGCGTTATAGGGGTTAGGGAGCAGTACTTC. Its protein product is CASSGVIGVREQYF.

This clonotype was detected ten times or more. The chain joins TRBV28 to TRBJ2-1; TRBD2 might be the D (6 bases). The CDR3 has 16 amino acids. Germline lookup yields CDR1 MDHEN and CDR2 SYDVKM. V dropped 6 bases and J dropped 1 base, with 16 bases sitting between them. Written as DNA, the CDR3 is TGTGCCAGCAGCTCTCCGGAGGGCGCGTCCTACAATGAGCAGTTCTTC. Translating gives CASSSPEGASYNEQFF.

This clonotype was recorded at least ten times. This chain joins TRBV11-2 and TRBJ2-4, with a possible D match to TRBD1 (6 bases). From germline, CDR1 is SGHAT and CDR2 FQNNGV. This CDR3 spans 17 amino acids. V lost 3 bases, J lost 0 bases, and 15 bases lay in between. Here the CDR3 reads CASSFGTGNLAKNIQYF. The CDR3 nucleotides read TGTGCCAGCAGCTTTGGCACAGGGAATCTAGCCAAAAACATTCAGTACTTC. The entire variable domain, with the rest obtained from reference TRBV11-2 and TRBJ2-4, is as follows: EAGVAQSPRYKIIEKRQSVAFWCNPISGHATLYWYQQILGQGPKLLIQFQNNGVVDDSQLPKDRFSAERLKGVDSTLKIQPAKLEDSAVYLCASSFGTGNLAKNIQYFGAGTRLSVL.

This clonotype was counted at least ten times. The rearrangement links TRBV20-1 to TRBJ2-1; D is uncertain. The germline V gene encodes CDR1 DFQATT and CDR2 SNEGSKA (reference sequence). Trimming removed 8 bases at V and 8 bases at J, with 19 bases between. The length of the CDR3 is 13 residues. Here the CDR3 reads CSLRIPGFYEQFF. DNA for the CDR3: TGCAGTCTACGGATTCCCGGCTTCTATGAGCAGTTCTTC.

There are many counts of this clonotype. V gene TRBV5-5 combines with J gene TRBJ2-1; 9 bases are shared with TRBD2. Germline loops: CDR1 SGHKS, CDR2 YYEKEE (reference sequence). V lost 4 bases, J lost 4 bases, and 15 bases stayed unmatched. CDR3 length: 18 residues. CDR3 nucleotides: TGTGCCAGCAGCGTTGGGTTATTAGCGGGAGTTGGGTACAATGAGCAGTTCTTC. This sequence encodes CASSVGLLAGVGYNEQFF.

This clonotype was counted at least ten times. The gene calls are TRBV28 and TRBJ2-5; the match to TRBD2 covers 7 bases. V lost 3 bases, J lost 5 bases, and 9 bases stayed unmatched. Germline V gene lookup returns CDR1 MDHEN and CDR2 SYDVKM. There are 15 residues in the CDR3. The CDR3 DNA follows: TGTGCCAGCAGTTTTACCCTAGCGGTCCAGGAGACCCAGTACTTC. As protein: CASSFTLAVQETQYF.

In this sample, this clonotype is medium-sized. J is TRBJ1-2 and V is TRBV6-5, with a possible D match to TRBD1 (5 bases). The germline V gene has CDR1 MNHEY and CDR2 SVGAGI. Trimming left V 0 bases short and J 2 bases short, with 10 bases between. The CDR3 contains 15 residues. In nucleotides, the CDR3 is TGTGCCAGCAGTTACTCGATGGAGGGGAACTATGGCTACACCTTC. Translating it yields CASSYSMEGNYGYTF.

This clonotype has ten or more counts. The CDR3 here is CASSGNRENSPLHF. DNA for the CDR3: TGTGCCAGCAGCGGGAACAGGGAGAATTCACCCCTCCACTTT. The rearrangement joins TRBV5-5 to TRBJ1-6, with D possibly TRBD1 on 6 matching bases. V was cut by 4 bases and J by 7 bases, with 12 bases left in between. Germline V gives CDR1 SGHKS, CDR2 YYEKEE (reference sequence). CDR3 length equals 14 residues.

In its sample, this clonotype was seen many times. This chain joins TRBV14 and TRBJ2-2; 7 bases match TRBD2. J lost 5 bases, V lost 3 bases, and 12 bases had no gene match. The CDR3 sequence is 17 residues long. CDR1 is SGHDN and CDR2 is FVKESK in the germline V gene. CDR3 in amino acids: CASSHFSGQTGTGELFF. For the CDR3, the DNA is TGTGCCAGCAGCCACTTTAGCGGGCAAACCGGGACCGGGGAGCTGTTTTTT. The entire variable domain, with the rest obtained from reference TRBV14 and TRBJ2-2, is as follows: EAGVTQFPSHSVIEKGQTVTLRCDPISGHDNLYWYRRVMGKEIKFLLHFVKESKQDESGMPNNRFLAERTGGTYSTLKVQPAELEDSGVYFCASSHFSGQTGTGELFFGEGSRLTVL.

The table lists this clonotype with many counts. The J gene is TRBJ2-4, the V gene TRBV15; D tentatively fits TRBD1 or TRBD2 (5 bases each). This CDR3 comprises 12 residues. Trimming took off 6 bases at V and 8 bases at J, with 11 bases between the two ends. The germline gives CDR1 LNHNV, CDR2 YYDKDF (reference sequence). CDR3 DNA: TGTGCCACCAGGACGAGGGGTGACATTCAGTACTTC. Residues: CATRTRGDIQYF. The full variable domain, rest sourced from reference TRBV15 and TRBJ2-4, is DAMVIQNPRYQVTQFGKPVTLSCSQTLNHNVMYWYQQKSSQAPKLLFHYYDKDFNNEADTPDNFQSRRPNTSFCFLDIRSPGLGDTAMYLCATRTRGDIQYFGAGTRLSVL.

This clonotype was seen at least ten times. The CDR3 nucleotides read TGCGCCAGCAGCCTATCGACAGGTGGTTTAGTAGAGACCCAGTACTTC. Translation gives CASSLSTGGLVETQYF. This chain connects TRBV5-1 to TRBJ2-5; D might be TRBD1 (6 bases). The ends were cut back, 4 bases at V and 4 bases at J, with 20 bases in the middle. CDR1 is SGHRS, CDR2 YFSETQ, per germline. The CDR3 runs 16 residues. Filled out from reference TRBV5-1 and TRBJ2-5, the complete variable domain reads KAGVTQTPRYLIKTRGQQVTLSCSPISGHRSVSWYQQTPGQGLQFLFEYFSETQRNKGNFPGRFSGRQFSNSRSEMNVSTLELGDSALYLCASSLSTGGLVETQYFGPGTRLLVL.

The chain links TRBV6-4 to TRBJ2-1, with a tentative D call TRBD2 (5 bases). Germline CDR1 is MRHNA and CDR2 is SNTAGT. The CDR3 has 14 amino acids. With 0 bases removed from V and 5 bases from J, the gap between germline ends came to 8 bases. The CDR3 bases are TGTGCCAGCAGTGACTCTGGGGAGAACAATGAGCAGTTCTTC. Its translation: CASSDSGENNEQFF.

This clonotype has at least ten counts. V gene TRBV20-1 combines with J gene TRBJ1-1; 8 bases match TRBD1. Germline V gene sequence: CDR1 DFQATT, CDR2 SNEGSKA (reference sequence). This CDR3 contains 14 residues. J gave up 6 bases and V 1 base, and 7 bases lay outside the gene matches. The CDR3 sequence is CSARGLRTGPEAFF. CDR3 nucleotide sequence: TGCAGTGCTAGAGGGTTAAGGACAGGGCCTGAAGCTTTCTTT.

Ten or more counts support this clonotype. The rearrangement links TRBV11-1 to TRBJ2-2; 14 nucleotides agree with TRBD2. The V segment lost 5 bases and the J segment 3 bases; nucleotides outside the gene matches: 5. The CDR3 is 17 residues long. CDR1 is SGHAT, CDR2 FQDESV, per germline (reference sequence). CDR3 residues: CASSPGTSGSYTGELFF. Here the CDR3 DNA reads TGTGCCAGCAGCCCCGGGACTAGCGGGAGCTACACCGGGGAGCTGTTTTTT.